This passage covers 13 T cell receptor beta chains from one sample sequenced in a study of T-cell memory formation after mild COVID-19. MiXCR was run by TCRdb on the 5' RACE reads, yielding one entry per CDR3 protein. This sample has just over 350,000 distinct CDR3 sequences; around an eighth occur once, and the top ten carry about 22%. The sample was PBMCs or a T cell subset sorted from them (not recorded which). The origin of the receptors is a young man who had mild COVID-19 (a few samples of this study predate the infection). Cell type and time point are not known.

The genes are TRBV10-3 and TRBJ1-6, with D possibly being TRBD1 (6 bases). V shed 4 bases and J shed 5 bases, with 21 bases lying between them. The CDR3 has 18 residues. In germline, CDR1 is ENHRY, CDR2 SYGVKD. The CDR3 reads CAISGRDNSRTHNSPLHF. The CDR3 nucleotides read TGTGCCATCAGTGGCCGGGACAACAGCAGGACTCATAATTCACCCCTCCACTTT.

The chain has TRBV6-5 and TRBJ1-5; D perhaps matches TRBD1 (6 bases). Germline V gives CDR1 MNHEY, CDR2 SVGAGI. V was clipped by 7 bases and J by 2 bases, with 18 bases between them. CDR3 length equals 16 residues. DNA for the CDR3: TGTGCCAGCACTCCCGGGGGGGGGCTTGGCAATCAGCCCCAGCATTTT. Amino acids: CASTPGGGLGNQPQHF.

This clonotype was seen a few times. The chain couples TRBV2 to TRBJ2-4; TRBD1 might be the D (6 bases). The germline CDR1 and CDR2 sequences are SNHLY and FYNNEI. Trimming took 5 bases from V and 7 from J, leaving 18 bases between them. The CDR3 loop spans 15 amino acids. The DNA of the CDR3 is TGTGCCAGCAGTTCGACAGGCCGGGACGGGAACATTCAGTACTTC. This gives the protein CASSSTGRDGNIQYF. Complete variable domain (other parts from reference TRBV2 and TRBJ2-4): EPEVTQTPSHQVTQMGQEVILRCVPISNHLYFYWYRQILGQKVEFLVSFYNNEISEKSEIFDDQFSVERPDGSNFTLKIRSTKLEDSAMYFCASSSTGRDGNIQYFGAGTRLSVL.

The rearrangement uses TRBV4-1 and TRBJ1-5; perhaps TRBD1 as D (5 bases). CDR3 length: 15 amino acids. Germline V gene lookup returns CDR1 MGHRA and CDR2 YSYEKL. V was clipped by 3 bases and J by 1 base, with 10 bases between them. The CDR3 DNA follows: TGCGCCAGCAGCCAGATGACAGAAAGCAATCAGCCCCAGCATTTT. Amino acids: CASSQMTESNQPQHF.

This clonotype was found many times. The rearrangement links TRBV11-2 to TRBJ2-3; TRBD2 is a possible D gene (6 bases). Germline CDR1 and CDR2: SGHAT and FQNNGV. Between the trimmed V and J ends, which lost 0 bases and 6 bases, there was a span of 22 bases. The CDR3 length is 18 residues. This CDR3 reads CASSLDPGTHIAQDTQYF. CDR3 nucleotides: TGTGCCAGCAGCTTAGATCCCGGGACTCATATCGCCCAGGATACGCAGTATTTT.

CDR3 nucleotide sequence: TGTGCCAGCAGCCCAGGGGGCGCCAACTATGGCTACACCTTC. The encoded protein is CASSPGGANYGYTF. The chain joins TRBV7-2 to TRBJ1-2; 8 nucleotides agree with TRBD1. V shed 5 bases and J 2 bases; nucleotides not matched to a gene: 4. CDR1 and CDR2 (germline): SGHTA, FQGNSA. The length of the CDR3 is 14 residues.

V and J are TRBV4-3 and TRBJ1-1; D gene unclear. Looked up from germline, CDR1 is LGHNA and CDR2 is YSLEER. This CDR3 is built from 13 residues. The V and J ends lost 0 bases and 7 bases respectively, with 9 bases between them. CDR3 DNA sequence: TGCGCCAGCAGCCAAGATTATGGCAGTGAAGCTTTCTTT. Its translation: CASSQDYGSEAFF.

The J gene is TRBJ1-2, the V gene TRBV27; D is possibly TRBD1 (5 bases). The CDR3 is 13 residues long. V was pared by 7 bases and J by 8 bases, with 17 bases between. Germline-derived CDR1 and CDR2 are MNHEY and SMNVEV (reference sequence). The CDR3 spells CASISPGGVGYTF. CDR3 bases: TGTGCCAGCATATCCCCCGGGGGGGTCGGCTACACCTTC.

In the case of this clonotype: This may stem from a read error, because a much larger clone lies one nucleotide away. The CDR3 coding sequence is TGTTCCAGCAGTTATCCCAGAAGGACCTCCCCCGGGGAGCTGTTTTTT. This sequence encodes CSSSYPRRTSPGELFF. The gene calls are TRBV6-2 or TRBV6-3 and TRBJ2-2; D uncertain. CDR1 and CDR2 (germline): MNHEY, SVGEGT. CDR3 size: 16 residues.

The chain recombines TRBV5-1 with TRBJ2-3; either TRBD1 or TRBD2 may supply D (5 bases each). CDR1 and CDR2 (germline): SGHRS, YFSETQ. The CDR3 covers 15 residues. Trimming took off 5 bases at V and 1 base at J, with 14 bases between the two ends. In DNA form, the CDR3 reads TGCGCCAGCAGGTTTTCGGGGACCCGCACAGATACGCAGTATTTT. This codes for CASRFSGTRTDTQYF.

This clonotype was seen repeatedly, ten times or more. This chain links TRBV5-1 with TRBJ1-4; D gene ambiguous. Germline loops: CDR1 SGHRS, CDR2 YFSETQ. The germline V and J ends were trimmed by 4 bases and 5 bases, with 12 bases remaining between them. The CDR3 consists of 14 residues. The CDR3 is CASSKGFPNEKLFF. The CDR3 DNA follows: TGCGCCAGCAGCAAGGGTTTCCCGAATGAAAAACTGTTTTTT. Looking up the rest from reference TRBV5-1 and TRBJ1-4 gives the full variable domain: KAGVTQTPRYLIKTRGQQVTLSCSPISGHRSVSWYQQTPGQGLQFLFEYFSETQRNKGNFPGRFSGRQFSNSRSEMNVSTLELGDSALYLCASSKGFPNEKLFFGSGTQLSVL.

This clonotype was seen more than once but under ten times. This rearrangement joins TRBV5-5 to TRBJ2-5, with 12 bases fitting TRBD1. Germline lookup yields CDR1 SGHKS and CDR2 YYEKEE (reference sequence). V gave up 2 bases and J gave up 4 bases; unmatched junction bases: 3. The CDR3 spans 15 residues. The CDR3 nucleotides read TGTGCCAGCAGCTTTTGGGACAGGGGGCGAGAGACCCAGTACTTC. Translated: CASSFWDRGRETQYF.

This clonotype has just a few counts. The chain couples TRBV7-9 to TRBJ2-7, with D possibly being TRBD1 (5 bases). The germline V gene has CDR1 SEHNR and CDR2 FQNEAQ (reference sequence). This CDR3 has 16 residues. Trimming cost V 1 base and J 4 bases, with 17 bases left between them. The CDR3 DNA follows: TGTGCCAGCAGCTTAGACTGGCAGGGTGGAAGGTACGAGCAGTACGTC. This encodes CASSLDWQGGRYEQYV.